The 22 T cell receptor beta chains below come from one sample, sequenced in a study of blood T cell repertoires in COVID-19. Sequenced by immunoSEQ multiplex PCR; TCRdb stores in-frame clones only, minus some. Among approximately 200,000 clones, approximately 87% were seen once, and the ten largest hold about 2.2%. The sample comprised peripheral blood. These TCRs come from a woman in her forties or fifties with acute or convalescent COVID-19.

The chain links TRBV4-2 to TRBJ1-5; no clear D gene. CDR1 LGHNA and CDR2 YNFKEQ come from the germline V gene. V lost 0 bases and J lost 6, with 9 bases in between. This CDR3 spans 14 amino acids. The CDR3 nucleotides are TGTGCCAGCAGCCAAGATGGGGAGTCTCAGCCCCAGCATTTT. Translating gives CASSQDGESQPQHF.

The chain joins TRBV19 to TRBJ2-7, with a tentative D call TRBD2 (5 bases). CDR3 size: 14 residues. Germline CDR1 and CDR2: LNHDA and SQIVND (reference sequence). Trimming removed 0 bases from V and 3 bases from J, with 9 bases in between. CDR3 nucleotide sequence: TGTGCCAGTAGTATAGACGCGGGTAACTACGAGCAGTACTTC. As protein: CASSIDAGNYEQYF.

The V call is TRBV11-2, the J call TRBJ2-1, with no clear D. CDR1 and CDR2 (germline): SGHAT, FQNNGV. V was trimmed by 3 bases and J by 0 bases, leaving 6 bases between them. CDR3 length: 14 amino acids. In nucleotides, the CDR3 is TGTGCCAGCAGCTTGGCGGCCTCCTACAATGAGCAGTTCTTC. It is translated as CASSLAASYNEQFF.

The chain recombines TRBV2 with TRBJ2-7, with TRBD2 matching 13 bases. Trimming removed 6 bases from V and 3 bases from J; junction bases left unmatched: 2. Germline lookup yields CDR1 SNHLY and CDR2 FYNNEI. CDR3 size: 14 residues. CDR3 sequence (DNA): TGTGCCAGCAGCCGACTAGCGGGGGGCTACGAGCAGTACTTC. Encoded protein: CASSRLAGGYEQYF.

In DNA form, the CDR3 reads TGCGCCAGCAGCCAAGATCGGGCCAGGGGGCAGGAGCAGTACTTC. It codes for CASSQDRARGQEQYF. This sequence joins TRBV4-1 and TRBJ2-7; 8 bases fit TRBD1. The CDR3 has 15 amino acids. Germline values: CDR1 MGHRA, CDR2 YSYEKL. V shed 0 bases, J shed 7 bases, and the junction held 8 bases outside the gene matches.

The sample holds a few counts of this clone. V usage is TRBV12-5 and J usage is TRBJ1-2; the match to TRBD1 covers 7 bases. The CDR3 length is 14 residues. Losses at the gene ends were 3 bases for V and 7 bases for J; bases not matched to a gene: 8. Germline lookup yields CDR1 LGHNT and CDR2 FRNRAP. CDR3 coding DNA: TGTGCTAGTGGTTTCTTAACAGGGGTGGGTGGCTACACCTTC. Amino acid sequence: CASGFLTGVGGYTF.

The chain is built from TRBV5-5 and TRBJ2-3, with TRBD2 identical over 9 bases. With V trimmed by 2 bases and J by 2 bases, 9 bases remained unmatched. The germline gives CDR1 SGHKS, CDR2 YYEKEE (reference sequence). The CDR3 length is 17 residues. This chain's CDR3 is CASSFPRGGAPTDTQYF. The CDR3 DNA reads TGTGCCAGCAGCTTCCCCCGCGGGGGGGCCCCCACAGATACGCAGTATTTT. The full variable domain, with the rest looked up from reference TRBV5-5 and TRBJ2-3, is DAGVTQSPTHLIKTRGQQVTLRCSPISGHKSVSWYQQVLGQGPQFIFQYYEKEERGRGNFPDRFSARQFPNYSSELNVNALLLGDSALYLCASSFPRGGAPTDTQYFGPGTRLTVL.

V and J are TRBV5-1 and TRBJ1-4; 7 bases are a match to TRBD1. This CDR3 is 16 amino acids long. V was clipped by 3 bases and J by 0 bases; unmatched bases: 5. From germline, CDR1 is SGHRS and CDR2 YFSETQ. CDR3 region: CASSSTGVATNEKLFF. CDR3 coding DNA: TGCGCCAGCAGCTCCACAGGGGTTGCAACTAATGAAAAACTGTTTTTT.

V usage is TRBV6-5 and J usage is TRBJ1-5; possible D gene TRBD1, 6 bases. Trimming took off 2 bases at V and 7 bases at J, with 12 bases between the two ends. The CDR3 spans 14 residues. Germline V gene sequence: CDR1 MNHEY, CDR2 SVGAGI. The CDR3 is CASSYDRFYQPQHF. DNA of the CDR3: TGTGCCAGCAGTTACGACAGGTTCTACCAGCCCCAGCATTTT.

This chain uses TRBV6-2 or TRBV6-3 with TRBJ1-3; the D gene is possibly TRBD1 (5 bases). Per germline, CDR1 MNHEY and CDR2 SVGEGT. The CDR3 runs to 16 residues. Between the trimmed V and J ends, which lost 2 bases and 2 bases, there was a span of 13 bases. The CDR3 sequence: CASSYAGPGAGNTIYF. CDR3 nucleotide sequence: TGTGCCAGCAGTTACGCGGGACCTGGTGCTGGAAACACCATATATTTT.

On this clone: Other DNA sequences in the same sample also yield this CDR3. The chain joins TRBV6-5 to TRBJ2-2; possible D gene TRBD2, 6 bases. This CDR3 spans 13 amino acids. Deletions cut 2 bases from V and 5 bases from J, with 6 bases between. Germline lookup yields CDR1 MNHEY and CDR2 SVGAGI. This chain's CDR3 is CASSYGRTGELFF. In DNA form, the CDR3 reads TGTGCCAGCAGTTACGGGAGGACCGGGGAGCTGTTTTTT.

The rearrangement joins TRBV7-2 to TRBJ2-7; TRBD1 is a possible D gene (5 bases). V was trimmed by 5 bases and J by 6 bases, leaving 14 bases between them. The CDR3 runs 13 residues. Germline CDR1 reads SGHTA; CDR2 reads FQGNSA. CDR3 in DNA: TGTGCCAGCAGCGCTTACGAGGACACCGAGCAGTACTTC. It encodes CASSAYEDTEQYF.

This clone showed up just once. This chain uses TRBV10-3 with TRBJ1-4; TRBD1 is a possible D gene (5 bases). Trimming left V 2 bases short and J 8 bases short, with 12 bases between. Germline lookup yields CDR1 ENHRY and CDR2 SYGVKD. The CDR3 extends over 14 amino acids. CDR3 amino acids: CAISEGGLGEKLFF. The CDR3 DNA reads as TGTGCCATCAGTGAGGGGGGACTGGGGGAAAAACTGTTTTTT.

Here the CDR3 DNA reads TGTGCCAGCAAGTGGGACTTGAACAATGAGCAGTTCTTC. It translates to CASKWDLNNEQFF. The J gene is TRBJ2-1, the V gene TRBV2; TRBD2 is a possible D gene (6 bases). The V end was cut by 7 bases, the J end by 5 bases, with 12 bases between. CDR1 is SNHLY and CDR2 is FYNNEI in the germline V gene. CDR3 length: 13 amino acids.

This clone is a singleton in its sample. The J gene is TRBJ2-1, the V gene TRBV7-9; 13 bases are shared with TRBD2. V shed 4 bases and J 9 bases; nucleotides not matched to a gene: 6. Per the germline V gene, CDR1 is SEHNR and CDR2 is FQNEAQ (reference sequence). The CDR3 extends over 15 amino acids. This CDR3 reads CASSSGLAGAVEQFF. CDR3 sequence (DNA): TGTGCCAGCAGCTCAGGACTAGCGGGAGCCGTTGAGCAGTTCTTC.

V and J are TRBV5-6 and TRBJ2-4, with 7 positions matching TRBD1. This CDR3 is 13 amino acids long. Germline V CDR1 and CDR2: SGHDT, YYEEEE. The V segment lost 3 bases and the J segment 9 bases; nucleotides outside the gene matches: 6. The CDR3, as DNA: TGTGCCAGCAGCTCACACAGGGGTGCCATTCAGTACTTC. Its protein is CASSSHRGAIQYF. Based on the CDR3 plus reference TRBV5-6 and TRBJ2-4, the full variable domain is DAGVTQSPTHLIKTRGQQVTLRCSPKSGHDTVSWYQQALGQGPQFIFQYYEEEERQRGNFPDRFSGHQFPNYSSELNVNALLLGDSALYLCASSSHRGAIQYFGAGTRLSVL.

V is TRBV2 and J is TRBJ2-5, with a tentative D call TRBD2 (5 bases). Germline CDR1 reads SNHLY; CDR2 reads FYNNEI. V was shortened by 7 bases and J by 4 bases, with 10 bases between the two germline ends. The length of the CDR3 is 12 residues. Here the CDR3 reads CASTGYGETQYF. The CDR3 nucleotides read TGTGCCAGCACGGGGTACGGAGAGACCCAGTACTTC.

The chain carries TRBV4-3 and TRBJ2-6, with TRBD2 identical over 13 bases. The J segment lost 3 bases and the V segment lost 0 bases, leaving 5 bases of the junction unmatched. From germline, CDR1 is LGHNA and CDR2 YSLEER. CDR3 length: 19 residues. CDR3 in amino acids: CASSQELAGGPGGANVLTF. CDR3 bases: TGCGCCAGCAGCCAAGAACTAGCGGGAGGGCCTGGTGGGGCCAACGTCCTGACTTTC.

There are many counts of this clone. The chain recombines TRBV9 with TRBJ2-2; TRBD2 matches at 9 bases. Per the germline V gene, CDR1 is SGDLS and CDR2 is YYNGEE. With 2 bases clipped from V and 3 bases from J, the junction kept 2 bases outside the gene matches. The CDR3 is 15 residues long. The CDR3 sequence is CASSVAGGYTGELFF. CDR3 nucleotide sequence: TGTGCCAGCAGCGTCGCGGGGGGGTACACCGGGGAGCTGTTTTTT.

CDR3 amino acids: CASSYGGQGASGYTF. As DNA, the CDR3 is TGTGCCAGCAGTTACGGCGGACAGGGGGCTAGTGGCTACACCTTC. The chain links TRBV6-6 to TRBJ1-2, with TRBD1 matching over 11 bases. V lost 2 bases and J lost 7; bases outside the gene matches: 6. Germline assignment: CDR1 MNHNY and CDR2 SVGAGI (reference sequence). The CDR3 covers 15 residues.

V usage is TRBV11-3 and J usage is TRBJ1-1, with TRBD1 matching over 7 bases. The V gene's germline CDR1 is SGHNT and CDR2 YENEEA. V shed 5 bases, J shed 7 bases, and the junction held 7 bases outside the gene matches. This CDR3 region has 13 residues. CDR3 nucleotides: TGTGCCAGCAGCCGGGGACAGATTCTTGAAGCTTTCTTT. Its protein is CASSRGQILEAFF. Full variable domain (missing parts from reference TRBV11-3 and TRBJ1-1): EAGVVQSPRYKIIEKKQPVAFWCNPISGHNTLYWYLQNLGQGPELLIRYENEEAVDDSQLPKDRFSAERLKGVDSTLKIQPAELGDSAVYLCASSRGQILEAFFGQGTRLTVV.

V is TRBV6-5 and J is TRBJ1-2, with a weak D call TRBD1 (5 bases). V gave up 7 bases and J gave up 8 bases, with 17 bases separating them. Germline assignment: CDR1 MNHEY and CDR2 SVGAGI. The CDR3 sequence is 13 residues long. CDR3 protein: CASNHGGGYGYTF. DNA of the CDR3: TGTGCCAGCAATCACGGGGGGGGTTACGGCTACACCTTC.